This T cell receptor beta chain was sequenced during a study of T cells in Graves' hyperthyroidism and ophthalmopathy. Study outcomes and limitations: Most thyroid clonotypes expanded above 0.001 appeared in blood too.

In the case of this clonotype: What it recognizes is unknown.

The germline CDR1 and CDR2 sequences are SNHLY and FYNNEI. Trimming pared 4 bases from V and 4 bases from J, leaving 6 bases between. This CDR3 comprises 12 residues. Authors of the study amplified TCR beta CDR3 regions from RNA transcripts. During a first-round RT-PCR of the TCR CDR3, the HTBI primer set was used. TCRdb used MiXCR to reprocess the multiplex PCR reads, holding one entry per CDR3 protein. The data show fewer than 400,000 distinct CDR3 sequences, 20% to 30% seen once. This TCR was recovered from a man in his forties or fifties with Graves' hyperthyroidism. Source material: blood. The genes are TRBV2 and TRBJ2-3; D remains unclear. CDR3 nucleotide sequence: TGTGCCAGCAGTGGAATTTCAGATACGCAGTATTTT. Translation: CASSGISDTQYF. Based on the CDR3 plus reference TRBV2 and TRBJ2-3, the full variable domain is EPEVTQTPSHQVTQMGQEVILRCVPISNHLYFYWYRQILGQKVEFLVSFYNNEISEKSEIFDDQFSVERPDGSNFTLKIRSTKLEDSAMYFCASSGISDTQYFGPGTRLTVL.